The 17 T cell receptor beta chains below come from one sample, sequenced in a study of human T cells and chemical hapten exposure. Time point denoted: patch test 2, 6 weeks after DPC sensitization. The treatment was: therapeutic diphenylcyclopropenone sensitization with weekly scalp DPC. TCRdb reprocessed the RACE reads via MiXCR and lists one record per CDR3 protein. This sample has hundreds of thousands of distinct CDR3 sequences; more than 5% occur once, and the top ten carry about 5%. The material was whole blood, obtained in connection with sensitization to the hapten diphenylcyclopropenone (DPC). The receptors here all came from a woman aged 18 to 35 with alopecia areata. Some clones in this sample may be carry-over from other donors' samples.

This clonotype appeared many times. CDR3 coding DNA: TGCAGTGCTAGAGACCTTCGGGCCCAGGGGCTAACCACCGGGGAGCTGTTTTTT. It encodes CSARDLRAQGLTTGELFF. V and J are TRBV20-1 and TRBJ2-2; D is possibly TRBD1 (6 bases). CDR1 is DFQATT, CDR2 SNEGSKA, per germline (reference sequence). V was clipped by 0 bases and J by 4 bases, with 21 bases between them. The CDR3 is 18 amino acids.

This clonotype showed up just a few times. This chain joins TRBV7-2 and TRBJ2-7; 9 bases are shared with TRBD1. This CDR3 spans 12 amino acids. J gave up 12 bases and V 1 base, and 4 bases lay outside the gene matches. Germline CDR1 and CDR2: SGHTA and FQGNSA. CDR3 bases: TGTGCCAGCAGCTTAGGGACAGGGGACCCGTACTTC. Protein product: CASSLGTGDPYF.

This clonotype was found a few times. The CDR3 nucleotides read TGTGCCATCATCGACCCCTACAATGAGCAGTTCTTC. This translates into CAIIDPYNEQFF. V and J are TRBV10-3 and TRBJ2-1; D is undetermined. The V end lost 7 bases, the J end lost 2 bases, and 6 bases lay between the germline ends. Germline V gene lookup returns CDR1 ENHRY and CDR2 SYGVKD. This CDR3 is built from 12 residues.

This clonotype has a count of ten or more. This chain links TRBV27 with TRBJ2-3; either TRBD1 or TRBD2 may fit D (6 bases each). The V gene's germline CDR1 is MNHEY and CDR2 SMNVEV (reference sequence). The CDR3 totals 13 residues. Trimming removed 1 base at V and 10 bases at J, with 12 bases between. CDR3 residues: CASSLWVGGPQYF. Written as DNA, the CDR3 is TGTGCCAGCAGTTTATGGGTGGGGGGCCCGCAGTATTTT.

This clonotype came up a few times. The chain has TRBV7-9 and TRBJ2-3; 8 bases are shared with TRBD1. V trimming: 8 bases; J trimming: 4 bases; junction bases outside the gene matches: 5. This CDR3 comprises 13 residues. Germline V lookup: CDR1 SEHNR, CDR2 FQNEAQ (reference sequence). CDR3 loop: CASGQGGADTQYF. The CDR3 bases are TGTGCCAGCGGACAGGGTGGAGCAGATACGCAGTATTTT.

This clonotype was picked up a small number of times. The chain has TRBV20-1 and TRBJ2-5, with D maybe TRBD1 (5 bases). This CDR3 is 13 amino acids long. Trimming stripped 1 base from V and 5 bases from J, with 11 bases between. Germline V CDR1 and CDR2: DFQATT, SNEGSKA (reference sequence). CDR3 nucleotides: TGCAGTGCTAGAGGGGGCCGGTTGGAGACCCAGTACTTC. Protein product: CSARGGRLETQYF.

This clonotype was observed a handful of times. Germline and junction disagree at one end, which may indicate a read error. This chain uses TRBV7-7 with TRBJ2-2; D gene unclear. Germline CDR1 and CDR2: SSHAT and FNYEAQ (reference sequence). The CDR3 extends over 13 amino acids. CDR3 in amino acids: CASSRTNTGELFF. The CDR3 bases are TGTGCTAGCAGCCGAACCAACACCGGGGAGCTGTTTTTT.

This clonotype was seen ten or more times. The junction differs from germline at one of its ends, possibly a read error. The chain employs TRBV20-1 and TRBJ1-5, with a weak D call TRBD1 (6 bases). CDR1 is DFQATT and CDR2 is SNEGSKA in the germline V gene (reference sequence). The length of the CDR3 is 13 residues. DNA of the CDR3: TGCAGTGCGAGAGGGGGTAGCAATCAGCCCCAGCATTTT. This translates into CSARGGSNQPQHF.

This clonotype was detected only a few times. The chain couples TRBV18 to TRBJ1-5; D is uncertain. Trimming removed 8 bases from V and 0 bases from J, with 11 bases in between. Germline V gene data show CDR1 as KGHSH and CDR2 as LQKENI. The CDR3 extends over 14 amino acids. CDR3 coding DNA: TGTGCCAGCACCGCTGACACTAGCAATCAGCCCCAGCATTTT. It codes for CASTADTSNQPQHF. Based on the CDR3 plus reference TRBV18 and TRBJ1-5, the full variable domain is NAGVMQNPRHLVRRRGQEARLRCSPMKGHSHVYWYRQLPEEGLKFMVYLQKENIIDESGMPKERFSAEFPKEGPSILRIQQVVRGDSAAYFCASTADTSNQPQHFGDGTRLSIL.

The CDR3 sequence: CATRGSSGETDTQYF. CDR3 coding DNA: TGTGCCACCAGGGGTTCTAGCGGGGAGACAGATACGCAGTATTTT. The chain recombines TRBV24-1 with TRBJ2-3; 9 bases agree with TRBD2. Trimming removed 7 bases from V and 3 bases from J; junction bases left unmatched: 7. The length of the CDR3 is 15 residues. CDR1 and CDR2 (germline): KGHDR, SFDVKD.

The rearrangement uses TRBV28 and TRBJ1-2; D is uncertain. Germline V gives CDR1 MDHEN, CDR2 SYDVKM. V was shortened by 7 bases and J by 4 bases, with 13 bases between the two germline ends. The CDR3 consists of 13 residues. Written as DNA, the CDR3 is TGTGCCAGCACTATTAGGCCGGCCTATGGCTACACCTTC. It yields the protein CASTIRPAYGYTF.

The V gene is TRBV4-1, the J gene TRBJ2-3; 9 nucleotides align to TRBD2. Germline-derived CDR1 and CDR2 are MGHRA and YSYEKL. The CDR3 runs to 16 residues. With V trimmed by 4 bases and J by 0 bases, 5 bases remained unmatched. The CDR3 region has the DNA TGCGCCAGCAGCCGGAGTCTAGCGGGGAGCACAGATACGCAGTATTTT. This sequence encodes CASSRSLAGSTDTQYF.

Ten or more counts support this clonotype. The V and J genes are TRBV7-2 and TRBJ1-5; D is unresolved. V was shortened by 1 base and J by 7 bases, with 8 bases between the two germline ends. Germline CDR1 SGHTA, CDR2 FQGNSA. CDR3 size: 13 residues. CDR3 coding DNA: TGTGCCAGCAGCTTAGGGCGAGCCCAGCCCCAGCATTTT. It yields the protein CASSLGRAQPQHF.

Only a few counts were recorded for this clonotype. The V and J genes are TRBV10-3 and TRBJ2-7, with D possibly being TRBD2 (5 bases). The CDR3 sequence is 14 residues long. CDR1 ENHRY and CDR2 SYGVKD come from the germline V gene. V gave up 3 bases and J gave up 2 bases, with 11 bases separating them. Here the CDR3 reads CAISEPGITYEQYF. CDR3 DNA: TGTGCCATCAGTGAACCGGGGATTACCTACGAGCAGTACTTC.

This clonotype was counted many times. The chain links TRBV20-1 to TRBJ1-3; D is unclear. The V end lost 4 bases, the J end lost 4 bases, and 14 bases lay between the germline ends. Germline V lookup: CDR1 DFQATT, CDR2 SNEGSKA (reference sequence). This CDR3 region has 14 residues. The CDR3 loop reads CSANPQEAGNTIYF. CDR3 coding DNA: TGCAGTGCTAACCCCCAGGAGGCCGGAAACACCATATATTTT.

This clonotype has ten or more counts. V is TRBV6-2 or TRBV6-3 and J is TRBJ1-1, with D perhaps TRBD1 (5 bases). The CDR3 covers 14 residues. V shed 6 bases and J shed 0 bases, with 11 bases lying between them. From germline, CDR1 is MNHEY and CDR2 SVGEGT. This chain's CDR3 is CASRRGHLNTEAFF. The CDR3 region has the DNA TGTGCCAGCAGGCGCGGACACCTGAACACTGAAGCTTTCTTT.

The CDR3 DNA sequence: TGTGCCAGCAGCGCACGACAGGGCCCAACTAATGAAAAACTGTTTTTT. Its translation is CASSARQGPTNEKLFF. V gene TRBV7-3 combines with J gene TRBJ1-4; 7 bases are a match to TRBD1. Germline V gene lookup returns CDR1 SGHTA and CDR2 FQGTGA. The trim removed 5 bases at V and 0 bases at J, leaving 6 bases unmatched. The CDR3 length is 16 residues.